A single sample gave rise to the 25 T cell receptor beta chains below, sequenced in a study of PD-1 blockade in mismatch repair-deficient tumors. Generated by immunoSEQ multiplex PCR, the TCRdb table keeps only in-frame clones and is missing some. The top ten clones hold around 20% of a sample with some 26,000 clones, around 80% of them seen once. Sequences were derived from peripheral blood, sampled 12 weeks after starting pembrolizumab. These receptors all come from an adult with mismatch repair-deficient cancer.

The CDR3 DNA is TGTGCCAGCAGTTACTCCACAGGGAGCTCCTACAATGAGCAGTTCTTC. Amino acid sequence: CASSYSTGSSYNEQFF. The gene calls are TRBV6-5 and TRBJ2-1, with D perhaps matching TRBD1 (6 bases). The germline CDR1 and CDR2 sequences are MNHEY and SVGAGI. This CDR3 comprises 16 residues. Trimming stripped 0 bases from V and 0 bases from J, with 9 bases between.

This clone occurred once. The chain couples TRBV7-9 to TRBJ2-1, with 10 bases that match TRBD2. CDR1 and CDR2 (germline): SEHNR, FQNEAQ (reference sequence). There are 15 residues in the CDR3. V trimming: 5 bases; J trimming: 6 bases; junction bases outside the gene matches: 7. CDR3 sequence reads: CASSKSGRVFNEQFF. CDR3 DNA sequence: TGTGCCAGCAGCAAGAGCGGGAGGGTTTTCAATGAGCAGTTCTTC.

The chain recombines TRBV18 with TRBJ2-1; the match to TRBD2 covers 14 bases. The CDR3 consists of 16 residues. V lost 3 bases, J lost 10 bases, and 8 bases stayed unmatched. Per the germline V gene, CDR1 is KGHSH and CDR2 is LQKENI. In DNA form, the CDR3 reads TGTGCCAGCTCACCTAGGGGACTAGCGGGAGTGGGCGAGCAGTTCTTC. This sequence encodes CASSPRGLAGVGEQFF.

The chain has TRBV11-2 and TRBJ2-2, with 12 nucleotides matching TRBD2. The CDR3 is 16 amino acids. Trimming cost V 4 bases and J 6 bases; bases outside gene matches: 6. The germline CDR1 and CDR2 sequences are SGHAT and FQNNGV. CDR3 amino acids: CASSSLAGGRAGELFF. In nucleotides, the CDR3 is TGTGCCAGCAGCTCGCTAGCGGGAGGGCGTGCCGGGGAGCTGTTTTTT.

V gene TRBV29-1 combines with J gene TRBJ2-3; 9 bases align to TRBD2. CDR3 length: 15 amino acids. The J segment lost 2 bases and the V segment lost 3 bases, leaving 6 bases of the junction unmatched. Germline V lookup: CDR1 SQVTM, CDR2 ANQGSEA. The DNA of the CDR3 is TGCAGCGTTGAGCTACCTAGCGGGACCACAGATACGCAGTATTTT. This encodes CSVELPSGTTDTQYF.

The genes are TRBV18 and TRBJ2-7; tentative D call: TRBD2 (6 bases). The CDR3 has 14 residues. Germline values: CDR1 KGHSH, CDR2 LQKENI. Deletions cut 6 bases from V and 0 bases from J, with 12 bases between. The CDR3 nucleotides read TGTGCCAGCTCCTCGGGAGCCAGCTCCTACGAGCAGTACTTC. Protein: CASSSGASSYEQYF.

V usage is TRBV11-2 and J usage is TRBJ1-1; TRBD1 agrees at 7 bases. The CDR3 has 16 amino acids. With V trimmed by 6 bases and J by 2 bases, 12 bases remained unmatched. The germline V gene encodes CDR1 SGHAT and CDR2 FQNNGV. CDR3 amino acids: CASRSPPDRRNTEAFF. Written as DNA, the CDR3 is TGTGCCAGCAGATCCCCCCCGGACAGGCGAAACACTGAAGCTTTCTTT.

The V and J genes are TRBV6-1 and TRBJ2-7; D is undetermined. With 6 bases removed from V and 3 bases from J, the gap between germline ends came to 15 bases. There are 14 residues in the CDR3. Germline V lookup: CDR1 MNHNS, CDR2 SASEGT. The DNA for the CDR3 is TGTGCCAGCAGAAACTCCGTACTCGACTACGAGCAGTACTTC. Amino acid sequence: CASRNSVLDYEQYF.

V is TRBV6-5 and J is TRBJ1-2; D is unresolved. The V end lost 8 bases, the J end lost 8 bases, and 15 bases lay between the germline ends. Germline CDR1 and CDR2: MNHEY and SVGAGI. This CDR3 region has 12 residues. The CDR3, as DNA: TGTGCCAGCTTAGACAAGGCCGTAGGCTACACCTTC. This encodes CASLDKAVGYTF.

This clone was recorded a few times. The chain joins TRBV15 to TRBJ2-2; a weak D match, TRBD1 (6 bases). Germline loops: CDR1 LNHNV, CDR2 YYDKDF (reference sequence). This CDR3 region has 17 residues. The V gene lost 9 bases and the J gene lost 6 bases, with 26 bases spanning the gap. The CDR3: CATSPGIWINRAGELFF. CDR3 DNA sequence: TGTGCCACTAGTCCGGGAATTTGGATTAACAGGGCCGGGGAGCTGTTTTTT.

This chain links TRBV10-1 with TRBJ1-5; D is ambiguous. CDR3 length: 16 residues. V was shortened by 3 bases and J by 0 bases, with 12 bases between the two germline ends. Germline loops: CDR1 WNHNN, CDR2 SYGVQD (reference sequence). The CDR3 here is CASSDKEVGSNQPQHF. CDR3 coding DNA: TGCGCCAGCAGTGATAAGGAGGTAGGTAGCAATCAGCCCCAGCATTTT.

The genes are TRBV18 and TRBJ2-3, with TRBD1 matching 9 bases. The CDR3 runs to 15 residues. With 2 bases clipped from V and 8 bases from J, the junction kept 8 bases outside the gene matches. Germline assignment: CDR1 KGHSH and CDR2 LQKENI. CDR3 sequence (DNA): TGTGCCAGCTCACCAGGGACAGGGAAAGTAGGTACGCAGTATTTT. It codes for CASSPGTGKVGTQYF.

V gene TRBV30 combines with J gene TRBJ1-3; D remains unclear. This CDR3 region has 15 residues. The V and J ends lost 0 bases and 0 bases respectively, with 9 bases between them. Looked up from germline, CDR1 is GTSNPN and CDR2 is SVGIG (reference sequence). The CDR3, as DNA: TGTGCCTGGAGTGTACCCGGCCACTCTGGAAACACCATATATTTT. Translating gives CAWSVPGHSGNTIYF.

This chain connects TRBV6-1 to TRBJ1-1; D gene ambiguous. From germline, CDR1 is MNHNS and CDR2 SASEGT. The CDR3 sequence is 13 residues long. The V end lost 2 bases, the J end lost 5 bases, and 9 bases lay between the germline ends. As DNA, the CDR3 is TGTGCCAGCAGTGAAAGTGAGTGGACTGAAGCTTTCTTT. Its protein product is CASSESEWTEAFF.

The rearrangement links TRBV19 to TRBJ2-2; a weak D match, TRBD1 (6 bases). V was pared by 7 bases and J by 4 bases, with 16 bases between. CDR1 is LNHDA, CDR2 SQIVND, per germline (reference sequence). This CDR3 spans 15 amino acids. The CDR3 spells CASNRQVSGTGELFF. In nucleotides, the CDR3 is TGTGCCAGTAACAGACAGGTATCGGGCACCGGGGAGCTGTTTTTT.

The chain joins TRBV4-3 to TRBJ1-1, with D hard to call. V shed 0 bases and J shed 0 bases, with 8 bases lying between them. The CDR3 has 15 residues. CDR1 and CDR2 (germline): LGHNA, YSLEER. The CDR3 coding sequence is TGCGCCAGCAGCCAAGAAATACAGTTGAACACTGAAGCTTTCTTT. This sequence encodes CASSQEIQLNTEAFF.

V and J are TRBV6-1 and TRBJ2-4; possible D gene TRBD2, 5 bases. CDR1 is MNHNS and CDR2 is SASEGT in the germline V gene. The CDR3 runs to 14 residues. V was shortened by 1 base and J by 4 bases, with 8 bases between the two germline ends. CDR3 region: CASSEDGEKNIQYF. For the CDR3, the DNA is TGTGCCAGCAGTGAAGACGGGGAAAAAAACATTCAGTACTTC.

The chain recombines TRBV5-1 with TRBJ2-3, with a tentative D call TRBD1 (6 bases). The CDR3 spans 14 residues. CDR1 is SGHRS and CDR2 is YFSETQ in the germline V gene. Between the trimmed V and J ends, which lost 3 bases and 0 bases, there was a span of 8 bases. The chain's CDR3 is CASSSGQSTDTQYF. The CDR3 nucleotides are TGCGCCAGCAGCTCTGGACAGAGCACAGATACGCAGTATTTT.

The rearrangement links TRBV5-4 to TRBJ2-7; TRBD2 aligns across 14 bases. The CDR3 contains 14 residues. V lost 4 bases, J lost 6 bases, and 3 bases stayed unmatched. Germline V gene lookup returns CDR1 SGHNT and CDR2 YYREEE (reference sequence). The CDR3: CASSGGLAGVEQYF. The CDR3 DNA reads as TGTGCCAGCAGCGGGGGACTAGCGGGAGTCGAGCAGTACTTC.

CDR3 residues: CASSLEGWGAEAPIYGYTF. The CDR3, as DNA: TGTGCCAGCAGCTTAGAGGGATGGGGGGCGGAAGCCCCCATCTATGGCTACACCTTC. This chain connects TRBV11-3 to TRBJ1-2, with D possibly being TRBD1 (6 bases). CDR1 and CDR2 from the germline V gene are SGHNT and YENEEA. The ends were cut back, 0 bases at V and 4 bases at J, with 24 bases in the middle. The CDR3 consists of 19 residues.

The V call is TRBV27, the J call TRBJ1-1; D uncertain. The CDR3 runs 14 residues. Germline V lookup: CDR1 MNHEY, CDR2 SMNVEV (reference sequence). V was clipped by 2 bases and J by 0 bases, with 7 bases between them. The CDR3 sequence: CASSLGSMNTEAFF. The CDR3 DNA sequence: TGTGCCAGCAGTTTAGGGTCCATGAACACTGAAGCTTTCTTT.

The V and J genes are TRBV5-1 and TRBJ2-7; perhaps TRBD2 as D (7 bases). Germline CDR1 and CDR2: SGHRS and YFSETQ. V dropped 4 bases and J dropped 3 bases, with 17 bases sitting between them. The CDR3 runs 15 residues. Here the CDR3 reads CASSPSGASGYEQYF. CDR3 in DNA: TGCGCCAGCAGCCCCTCGGGGGCTAGCGGCTACGAGCAGTACTTC.

J is TRBJ2-1 and V is TRBV29-1; 7 bases align to TRBD2. This CDR3 spans 10 amino acids. Germline V lookup: CDR1 SQVTM, CDR2 ANQGSEA. CDR3 in amino acids: CNRGDNEQFF. The CDR3 region has the DNA TGCAACCGGGGGGACAATGAGCAGTTCTTC.

This clone was seen a handful of times. The gene calls are TRBV28 and TRBJ2-1; D is undetermined. The V gene's germline CDR1 is MDHEN and CDR2 SYDVKM. Trimming took off 7 bases at V and 4 bases at J, with 14 bases between the two ends. The length of the CDR3 is 14 residues. CDR3 residues: CASKVGPGYNEQFF. CDR3 DNA sequence: TGTGCCAGCAAAGTAGGACCGGGTTACAATGAGCAGTTCTTC.

The chain couples TRBV29-1 to TRBJ1-1; 7 nucleotides line up with TRBD1. The CDR3 loop spans 11 amino acids. The ends lost 1 base at V and 10 bases at J; junction bases unmatched: 3. Germline V gives CDR1 SQVTM, CDR2 ANQGSEA. CDR3 in DNA: TGCAGCGTTGAAGGACAGGGATCAGCTTTCTTT. Translating it yields CSVEGQGSAFF.